This entry concerns a single TCR beta chain. Antigen: not known. This sample is part of a study of T cell responses to AZD1222 COVID-19 vaccine. General study findings and limits: Reports indicate that nearly half of spike-specific TCRs are directed at unmutated variant regions. Mostly white British, mostly female donors; authors suggested clonal diversity may be underestimated.

The CDR3 has 13 amino acids. The V gene's germline CDR1 is MDHEN and CDR2 SYDVKM. Trimming shortened V by 5 bases and J by 5 bases, and 11 bases separated the two germline ends. Assay used: immunoSEQ multiplex PCR; TCRdb lists only in-frame clones, some missing. The data contain 120,000 or so clones, 70% to 90% of them seen just once; the ten biggest clones take up around 7.7%. Sequencing used peripheral blood, obtained on day 0 of AZD1222 vaccination. The origin of this receptor is an adult in good health. V usage is TRBV28 and J usage is TRBJ2-3; D unresolved. The CDR3 protein is CASSAPLEDTQYF. The DNA for the CDR3 is TGTGCCAGCAGTGCTCCCCTAGAAGATACGCAGTATTTT. Based on the CDR3 plus reference TRBV28 and TRBJ2-3, the full variable domain is DVKVTQSSRYLVKRTGEKVFLECVQDMDHENMFWYRQDPGLGLRLIYFSYDVKMKEKGDIPEGYSVSREKKERFSLILESASTNQTSMYLCASSAPLEDTQYFGPGTRLTVL.